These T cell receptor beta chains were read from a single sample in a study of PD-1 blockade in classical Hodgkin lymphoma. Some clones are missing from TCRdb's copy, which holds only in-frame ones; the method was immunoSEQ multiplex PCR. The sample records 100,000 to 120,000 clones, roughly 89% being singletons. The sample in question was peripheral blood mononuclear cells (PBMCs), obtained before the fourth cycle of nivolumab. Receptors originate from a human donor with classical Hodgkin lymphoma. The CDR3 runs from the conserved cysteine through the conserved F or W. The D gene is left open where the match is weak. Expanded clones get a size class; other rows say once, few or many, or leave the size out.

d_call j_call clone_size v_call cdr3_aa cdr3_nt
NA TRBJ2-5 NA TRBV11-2 CASSPQGRTQYF TGTGCCAGCAGCCCCCAGGGGAGGACCCAGTACTTC
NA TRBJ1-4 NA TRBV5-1 CASSSRSRADEKLFF TGCGCCAGCAGCTCCAGGTCCAGAGCTGATGAAAAACTGTTTTTT
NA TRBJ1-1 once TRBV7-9 CASIRLGVEAFF TGTGCCAGCATCCGGTTGGGGGTTGAAGCTTTCTTT
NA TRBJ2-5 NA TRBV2 CASSDGKGAQYF TGTGCCAGCAGTGACGGGAAAGGGGCCCAGTACTTC
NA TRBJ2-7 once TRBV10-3 CAISDRGQTSYEQYF TGTGCCATCAGTGATAGAGGACAGACCTCCTACGAGCAGTACTTC
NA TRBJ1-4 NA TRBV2 CASSEEWVSEKLFF TGTGCCAGCAGTGAAGAGTGGGTTAGTGAAAAACTGTTTTTT
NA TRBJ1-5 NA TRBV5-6 CASSLALSNQPQHF TGTGCCAGCAGCTTGGCACTATCAAATCAGCCCCAGCATTTT
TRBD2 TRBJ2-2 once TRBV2 CARERLAGGKNTGELFF TGTGCCAGGGAGCGACTAGCGGGAGGGAAGAACACCGGGGAGCTGTTTTTT
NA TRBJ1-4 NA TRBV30 CAWRGNGEKLFF TGTGCCTGGCGGGGAAACGGTGAAAAACTGTTTTTT
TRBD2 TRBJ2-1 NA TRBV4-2 CASSLLAGDYNEQFF TGTGCCAGCAGCCTCCTAGCGGGAGACTACAATGAGCAGTTCTTC
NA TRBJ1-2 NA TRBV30 CAWTPKPRPALANYGYTF TGTGCCTGGACCCCGAAACCCCGCCCCGCATTGGCTAACTATGGCTACACCTTC
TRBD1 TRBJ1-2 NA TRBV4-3 CASSQDSTGGNYGYTF TGCGCCAGCAGCCAAGATTCGACAGGGGGTAACTATGGCTACACCTTC
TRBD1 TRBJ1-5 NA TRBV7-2 CASSLVPTGLEPQHF TGTGCCAGCAGCTTAGTCCCGACAGGGCTGGAGCCCCAGCATTTT
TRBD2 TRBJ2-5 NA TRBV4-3 CASSQDYPGGEGETQYF TGCGCCAGCAGCCAAGATTATCCGGGAGGGGAGGGAGAGACCCAGTACTTC
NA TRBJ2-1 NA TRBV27 CASSFGSGRYNEQFF TGTGCCAGCAGTTTTGGGAGTGGGCGGTACAATGAGCAGTTCTTC
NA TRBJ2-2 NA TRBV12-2 CASRLEGASDTGELFF TGTGCAAGTCGCTTAGAAGGGGCGAGCGACACCGGGGAGCTGTTTTTT
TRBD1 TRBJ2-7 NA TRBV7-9 CASSPWDSGPYEQYF TGTGCCAGCAGCCCCTGGGACAGTGGACCCTACGAGCAGTACTTC
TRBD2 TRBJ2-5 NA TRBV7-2 CASSSLAGVEETQYF TGTGCCAGCAGCTCCCTAGCGGGAGTAGAAGAGACCCAGTACTTC
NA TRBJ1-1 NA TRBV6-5 CASRQGSEAFF TGTGCCAGCAGACAGGGCTCTGAAGCTTTCTTT
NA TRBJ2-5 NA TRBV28 CASSLGSPSETQYF TGTGCCAGCAGTTTAGGGTCTCCCTCAGAGACCCAGTACTTC
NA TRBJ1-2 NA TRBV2 CASSAAARGGQNYGYTF TGTGCCAGCAGTGCAGCGGCACGGGGTGGTCAGAACTATGGCTACACCTTC
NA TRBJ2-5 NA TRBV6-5 CASSYEAAVETQYF TGTGCCAGCAGTTACGAGGCAGCGGTCGAGACCCAGTACTTC
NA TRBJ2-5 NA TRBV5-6 CASSLRAAQETQYF TGTGCCAGCAGCTTGCGAGCGGCCCAAGAGACCCAGTACTTC
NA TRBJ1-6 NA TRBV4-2 CASSQVNNRVGSPLHF TGTGCCAGCAGCCAAGTCAACAATAGAGTCGGTTCACCCCTCCACTTT
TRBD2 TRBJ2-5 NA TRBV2 CASSRGTSEETQYF TGTGCCAGCAGTCGCGGGACTAGCGAGGAGACCCAGTACTTC
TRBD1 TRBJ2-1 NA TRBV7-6 CASSPTGGFPVSSYNEQFF TGTGCCAGCAGCCCGACAGGGGGCTTCCCAGTGAGCTCCTACAATGAGCAGTTCTTC
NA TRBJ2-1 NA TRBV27 CASSLSGVYNEQFF TGTGCCAGCAGTTTATCCGGGGTTTACAATGAGCAGTTCTTC
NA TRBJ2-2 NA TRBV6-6 CASTLRTANTGELFF TGTGCCAGCACCCTTCGGACAGCGAACACCGGGGAGCTGTTTTTT